These 9 T cell receptor beta chains came from one sample sequenced in a study of T cell responses to AZD1222 COVID-19 vaccine. TCRdb's copy holds only in-frame clones and misses some; the assay was immunoSEQ multiplex PCR. The sample includes roughly 160,000 clones, 88% of them seen just once. The sample consisted of peripheral blood, taken on day 0 of AZD1222 vaccination. These receptors all come from an adult in good health.

The chain carries TRBV19 and TRBJ1-4, with 9 nucleotides matching TRBD1. The trim removed 7 bases at V and 9 bases at J, leaving 9 bases unmatched. Per the germline V gene, CDR1 is LNHDA and CDR2 is SQIVND (reference sequence). This CDR3 comprises 14 residues. Written as DNA, the CDR3 is TGTGCCAGTATGGGGACAGGGTGGAAGCAAAAACTGTTTTTT. It yields the protein CASMGTGWKQKLFF.

This chain joins TRBV4-3 and TRBJ1-5; no definite D call. Germline-derived CDR1 and CDR2 are LGHNA and YSLEER. The V end lost 0 bases, the J end lost 8 bases, and 8 bases lay between the germline ends. The CDR3 consists of 13 residues. CDR3 loop: CASSQDYWEPQHF. The CDR3 bases are TGCGCCAGCAGCCAAGATTACTGGGAGCCCCAGCATTTT.

The chain uses TRBV28 and TRBJ1-2; TRBD1 matches at 9 bases. In germline, CDR1 is MDHEN, CDR2 SYDVKM. The CDR3 covers 14 residues. The ends lost 6 bases at V and 4 bases at J; junction bases unmatched: 6. Here the CDR3 reads CASSRDRVGYGYTF. DNA for the CDR3: TGTGCCAGCAGCCGGGACAGGGTTGGCTATGGCTACACCTTC.

This clone was detected only a few times. V is TRBV20-1 and J is TRBJ1-1; the D is unclear. The CDR3 covers 10 residues. CDR1 is DFQATT, CDR2 SNEGSKA, per germline (reference sequence). Trimming took 0 bases from V and 6 from J, leaving 2 bases between them. Here the CDR3 DNA reads TGCAGTGCTAGAGAAGCTGAAGCTTTCTTT. It translates to CSAREAEAFF.

The chain links TRBV19 to TRBJ1-2; no definite D call. The length of the CDR3 is 12 residues. Per germline, CDR1 LNHDA and CDR2 SQIVND (reference sequence). The ends were cut back, 5 bases at V and 5 bases at J, with 9 bases in the middle. In DNA, the CDR3 is TGTGCCAGTAGTGAGGGATTATATGGCTACACCTTC. The encoded protein is CASSEGLYGYTF.

The chain links TRBV15 to TRBJ2-1; 7 nucleotides agree with TRBD2. CDR3 length: 15 residues. J was trimmed by 6 bases and V by 2 bases; bases with no gene match: 7. The V gene's germline CDR1 is LNHNV and CDR2 YYDKDF (reference sequence). CDR3 nucleotides: TGTGCCACCAGCAGACTAGCGGTGGACTTCAATGAGCAGTTCTTC. Protein product: CATSRLAVDFNEQFF. Supplemented by reference TRBV15 and TRBJ2-1, the full variable domain reads DAMVIQNPRYQVTQFGKPVTLSCSQTLNHNVMYWYQQKSSQAPKLLFHYYDKDFNNEADTPDNFQSRRPNTSFCFLDIRSPGLGDTAMYLCATSRLAVDFNEQFFGPGTRLTVL.

The V and J genes are TRBV7-2 and TRBJ1-2, with D tentatively TRBD1 (5 bases). Germline assignment: CDR1 SGHTA and CDR2 FQGNSA. Between the trimmed V and J ends, which lost 3 bases and 7 bases, there was a span of 15 bases. The CDR3 totals 14 residues. The CDR3 here is CASSLGVALSGYTF. The DNA for the CDR3 is TGTGCCAGCAGCTTGGGGGTGGCGTTAAGTGGCTACACCTTC.

The V call is TRBV2, the J call TRBJ1-4; TRBD1 is a possible D gene (5 bases). V lost 6 bases, J lost 6 bases, and 14 bases lay in between. Germline V gene sequence: CDR1 SNHLY, CDR2 FYNNEI. The CDR3 is made up of 14 amino acids. The DNA of the CDR3 is TGTGCCAGCAGCGGAGGGGTTTTTGATGAAAAACTGTTTTTT. Residues: CASSGGVFDEKLFF.

The chain joins TRBV6-5 to TRBJ2-3; 10 nucleotides line up with TRBD1. From germline, CDR1 is MNHEY and CDR2 SVGAGI. The CDR3 is 16 amino acids. V gave up 1 base and J gave up 4 bases; unmatched junction bases: 5. CDR3 DNA sequence: TGTGCCAGCAGTTACTTCGCCGGGACAGGGGCAGATACGCAGTATTTT. Protein sequence: CASSYFAGTGADTQYF.